Below, 20 T cell receptor beta chains from the same sample are listed, as sequenced in a study of early T cells in non-severe SARS-CoV-2 infection. TCRdb reprocessed the 5' RACE reads with MiXCR, giving one entry per CDR3 protein. The sample shows some 82,000 distinct CDR3 sequences, less than 8% of them seen only once. Sequencing input: whole blood. These receptors were taken from an adult who was a healthcare worker with PCR-confirmed SARS-CoV-2 infection or an uninfected control (not recorded which).

The rearrangement uses TRBV29-1 and TRBJ2-2; D not certain. Trimming removed 6 bases at V and 0 bases at J, with 5 bases between. Germline V gene sequence: CDR1 SQVTM, CDR2 ANQGSEA. The CDR3 runs to 12 residues. The CDR3 loop reads CSVRTNTGELFF. The CDR3 DNA reads as TGCAGCGTCCGGACGAACACCGGGGAGCTGTTTTTT.

J is TRBJ2-7 and V is TRBV13; D gene ambiguous. The germline V gene encodes CDR1 PRHDT and CDR2 FYEKMQ (reference sequence). The CDR3 consists of 13 residues. With 3 bases removed from V and 2 bases from J, the gap between germline ends came to 8 bases. CDR3 nucleotide sequence: TGTGCCAGCAGCTTTGGAGATACCTACGAGCAGTACTTC. Its translation is CASSFGDTYEQYF.

This clonotype was observed a handful of times. The chain joins TRBV28 to TRBJ1-1, with D unclear. CDR1 is MDHEN, CDR2 SYDVKM, per germline. Trimming cost V 6 bases and J 1 base, with 3 bases left between them. The CDR3 runs 11 residues. CDR3 sequence (DNA): TGTGCCAGCAGGGGGAACACTGAAGCTTTCTTT. The encoded protein is CASRGNTEAFF.

This clonotype has a count of ten or more. The V and J genes are TRBV11-2 and TRBJ2-7; 7 positions agree with TRBD1. The J segment lost 4 bases and the V segment lost 3 bases, leaving 9 bases of the junction unmatched. The CDR3 totals 15 residues. Germline CDR1 and CDR2: SGHAT and FQNNGV. The CDR3 reads CASSFRRDSVYEQYF. The CDR3 DNA reads as TGTGCCAGCAGCTTCCGTAGGGACAGCGTATACGAGCAGTACTTC.

Only a few counts were recorded for this clonotype. The chain carries TRBV6-6 and TRBJ2-7, with 7 positions matching TRBD1. Trimming took 6 bases from V and 7 from J; bases not matched to a gene: 12. This CDR3 spans 14 amino acids. Germline CDR1 and CDR2: MNHNY and SVGAGI (reference sequence). CDR3: CASRARQGPEEQYF. As DNA, the CDR3 is TGTGCCAGCAGGGCTCGACAGGGTCCGGAGGAGCAGTACTTC.

This clonotype was seen only a few times. This rearrangement joins TRBV4-1 to TRBJ2-1, with D perhaps being TRBD1 or TRBD2 (7 bases each). Deletions cut 2 bases from V and 7 bases from J, with 15 bases between. This CDR3 has 15 amino acids. CDR1 is MGHRA and CDR2 is YSYEKL in the germline V gene. The CDR3 loop reads CASSQQGGSLNEQFF. The DNA of the CDR3 is TGCGCCAGCAGCCAACAGGGGGGGTCTTTGAATGAGCAGTTCTTC.

This clonotype appeared a few times. This chain links TRBV7-9 with TRBJ2-3; 8 bases are a match to TRBD2. With 5 bases clipped from V and 0 bases from J, the junction kept 10 bases outside the gene matches. The CDR3 runs to 17 residues. The germline CDR1 and CDR2 sequences are SEHNR and FQNEAQ (reference sequence). The CDR3 DNA follows: TGTGCCAGCAGCCCAAGGCTGGGCGGGGGGAGCACAGATACGCAGTATTTT. It codes for CASSPRLGGGSTDTQYF.

This clonotype appeared a few times. The J gene is TRBJ2-7, the V gene TRBV11-3, with 7 positions matching TRBD1. Germline V gene sequence: CDR1 SGHNT, CDR2 YENEEA. With V trimmed by 1 base and J by 6 bases, 12 bases remained unmatched. The CDR3 runs to 16 residues. CDR3 DNA sequence: TGTGCCAGCAGCTTAGGGACAGGCCACGGACTCCTCGAGCAGTACTTC. Residues: CASSLGTGHGLLEQYF.

The table lists this clonotype with a few counts. The chain links TRBV11-2 to TRBJ2-3; unclear D gene. Germline V gene lookup returns CDR1 SGHAT and CDR2 FQNNGV. The CDR3 contains 15 residues. Trimming took off 3 bases at V and 1 base at J, with 11 bases between the two ends. The CDR3 is CASSFRSSGTDTQYF. In DNA form, the CDR3 reads TGTGCCAGCAGCTTCAGGAGTTCCGGCACAGATACGCAGTATTTT. Full variable domain (remainder filled in from reference TRBV11-2 and TRBJ2-3): EAGVAQSPRYKIIEKRQSVAFWCNPISGHATLYWYQQILGQGPKLLIQFQNNGVVDDSQLPKDRFSAERLKGVDSTLKIQPAKLEDSAVYLCASSFRSSGTDTQYFGPGTRLTVL.

This clonotype was picked up a small number of times. The V and J genes are TRBV29-1 and TRBJ2-7, with 8 nucleotides matching TRBD1. Germline V gene sequence: CDR1 SQVTM, CDR2 ANQGSEA. The CDR3 sequence is 13 residues long. V was pared by 8 bases and J by 7 bases, with 13 bases of the junction left unmatched. This chain's CDR3 is CSFHRQGAEEQYF. CDR3 nucleotides: TGCAGCTTTCACAGGCAGGGGGCGGAAGAGCAGTACTTC.

Ten or more counts support this clonotype. The chain uses TRBV7-8 and TRBJ2-3, with TRBD1 matching over 12 bases. Germline V gives CDR1 SGHVS, CDR2 FQNEAQ. V gave up 1 base and J gave up 6 bases; unmatched junction bases: 5. The CDR3 is 16 amino acids. Here the CDR3 DNA reads TGTGCCAGCAGCTTAGTAGGGACAGGGGGCAAGGATACGCAGTATTTT. Protein: CASSLVGTGGKDTQYF.

This clonotype has a count of ten or more. This chain connects TRBV18 to TRBJ1-5, with D hard to call. CDR1 and CDR2 from the germline V gene are KGHSH and LQKENI. The V end lost 6 bases, the J end lost 0 bases, and 9 bases lay between the germline ends. The CDR3 runs to 14 residues. CDR3 sequence reads: CASSEDGSNQPQHF. CDR3 DNA: TGTGCCAGCTCCGAAGACGGTAGCAATCAGCCCCAGCATTTT.

The chain is built from TRBV6-5 and TRBJ2-5; D remains ambiguous. The V end was cut by 2 bases, the J end by 2 bases, with 6 bases between. Germline values: CDR1 MNHEY, CDR2 SVGAGI. There are 13 residues in the CDR3. The CDR3 DNA is TGTGCCAGCAGTTACCGCAGGCAAGAGACCCAGTACTTC. Translating gives CASSYRRQETQYF.

This clonotype was seen more than once but under ten times. The genes are TRBV5-7 and TRBJ2-3; D uncertain. TRBV5-7 is an ORF for which the function is uncertain. CDR3 length equals 15 residues. Deletions cut 6 bases from V and 3 bases from J, with 17 bases between. The CDR3 sequence: CASTHLHTATDTQYF. The CDR3 region has the DNA TGTGCCAGCACCCACCTACATACAGCAACAGATACGCAGTATTTT.

This clonotype has just a few counts. V is TRBV10-3 and J is TRBJ2-3, with D perhaps matching TRBD2 (5 bases). V dropped 10 bases and J dropped 3 bases, with 20 bases sitting between them. From germline, CDR1 is ENHRY and CDR2 SYGVKD. The CDR3 has 15 residues. The CDR3 protein is CATMGSLAITDTQYF. The DNA of the CDR3 is TGTGCCACCATGGGAAGCCTAGCAATTACAGATACGCAGTATTTT.

This clonotype has just a few counts. This chain connects TRBV29-1 to TRBJ2-1; 11 bases match TRBD1. V was clipped by 3 bases and J by 3 bases; unmatched bases: 10. Germline CDR1 reads SQVTM; CDR2 reads ANQGSEA. The CDR3 covers 17 residues. The CDR3: CSVDRGTGGLDYNEQFF. In DNA, the CDR3 is TGCAGCGTTGATAGGGGGACAGGGGGTTTGGACTACAATGAGCAGTTCTTC.

This clonotype was counted many times. V is TRBV20-1 and J is TRBJ2-5; no definite D call. CDR3 length: 13 residues. With 2 bases removed from V and 5 bases from J, the gap between germline ends came to 12 bases. CDR1 and CDR2 from the germline V gene are DFQATT and SNEGSKA (reference sequence). Here the CDR3 DNA reads TGCAGTGCTAGACAGGTCGGTCTGGAGACCCAGTACTTC. Amino acids: CSARQVGLETQYF.

CDR3 sequence reads: CASSLEGEQFF. CDR3 nucleotides: TGTGCCAGCAGCTTAGAGGGAGAGCAGTTCTTC. The J gene is TRBJ2-1, the V gene TRBV7-2; no clear D. V was pared by 1 base and J by 10 bases, with 5 bases between. CDR1 is SGHTA and CDR2 is FQGNSA in the germline V gene. This CDR3 is built from 11 residues.

This clonotype has more than one count but fewer than ten. V usage is TRBV20-1 and J usage is TRBJ2-5; D is perhaps TRBD2 (7 bases). Trimming took 4 bases from V and 4 from J, leaving 19 bases between them. CDR1 and CDR2 (germline): DFQATT, SNEGSKA (reference sequence). The CDR3 consists of 15 residues. For the CDR3, the DNA is TGCAGTGCTACCGAGGAGGGGGGGGCTGGAGAGACCCAGTACTTC. This gives the protein CSATEEGGAGETQYF.

This clonotype was picked up many times. The chain employs TRBV6-5 and TRBJ1-4, with a possible D match to TRBD1 (5 bases). From germline, CDR1 is MNHEY and CDR2 SVGAGI. Trimming cost V 6 bases and J 4 bases, with 15 bases left between them. The CDR3 is 15 residues long. DNA for the CDR3: TGTGCCAGCAGCTGGGGTGACAGCCGTAATGAAAAACTGTTTTTT. This encodes CASSWGDSRNEKLFF.